This T cell receptor (beta chain) is from a study of cytomegalovirus exposure and HLA in healthy donors. General study points: TCR beta V- and J-gene trimming, according to a later analysis, was linked to a missense DCLRE1C variant.

A remark on this clone: What it binds is unknown.

PCR employed 60 Vbeta and 13 Jbeta primers. The repertoire was sequenced with immunoSEQ multiplex PCR; TCRdb's copy has only in-frame clones and lacks some. The sample yields about 220,000 clones, about 81% seen once. The length of the CDR3 is 12 residues. The ends were cut back, 7 bases at V and 2 bases at J, with 8 bases in the middle. Germline CDR1 MNHNY, CDR2 SVGAGI (reference sequence). Sequencing input: PBMCs. The TCR originated in a woman between 35 and 50 years old in good health and CMV-seropositive. The chain carries TRBV6-6 and TRBJ1-2, with a weak D call TRBD1 (5 bases). The DNA of the CDR3 is TGTGCCAGCAATGACAGAAACTATGGCTACACCTTC. The encoded protein is CASNDRNYGYTF.